The 13 T cell receptor beta chains below all came from one sample that was sequenced in a study of T-cell reconstitution after alpha-beta-depleted transplantation in children. As it was prepared, the TCRbeta library received unique molecular identifiers. From the PCR reads, TCRdb called clonotypes with MiXCR, one entry per CDR3 protein. The repertoire holds some 460,000 distinct CDR3 sequences, with roughly 16% as singletons. The starting material was PBMCs, mostly from graft donor cells, obtained 360 days after TCRalphabeta/CD19-depleted stem cell transplant. These receptor sequences come from a boy in the first two years of life who had a stem cell transplant for Wiskott-Aldrich syndrome, so the T cells may come from the graft donor.

This clonotype was counted a few times. V and J are TRBV24-1 and TRBJ2-1; D not certain. CDR3 length equals 15 residues. CDR1 KGHDR and CDR2 SFDVKD come from the germline V gene. The V end was cut by 1 base, the J end by 0 bases, with 6 bases between. The DNA for the CDR3 is TGTGCCACCAGTGATTTCAAGAGCTCCTACAATGAGCAGTTCTTC. Protein product: CATSDFKSSYNEQFF.

J is TRBJ2-3 and V is TRBV3-1, with D maybe TRBD1 (6 bases). This CDR3 comprises 15 residues. Germline V CDR1 and CDR2: LGHDT, YNNKEL (reference sequence). V was shortened by 2 bases and J by 5 bases, with 14 bases between the two germline ends. The CDR3 nucleotides read TGTGCCAGCAGCCAAAAGGCCAGGGGCGTAGATACGCAGTATTTT. It specifies CASSQKARGVDTQYF.

The chain uses TRBV29-1 and TRBJ2-3; possibly TRBD1 for D (6 bases). This CDR3 contains 14 residues. The germline gives CDR1 SQVTM, CDR2 ANQGSEA. The V end lost 5 bases, the J end lost 4 bases, and 16 bases lay between the germline ends. The CDR3 nucleotides are TGCAGCGTTCAACAGGGTATCGGAGCAGATACGCAGTATTTT. This translates into CSVQQGIGADTQYF.

This clonotype has a count of ten or more. The chain recombines TRBV12-3 or TRBV12-4 with TRBJ2-1, with D maybe TRBD1 (6 bases). Deletions cut 1 base from V and 3 bases from J, with 7 bases between. The CDR3 spans 14 residues. The CDR3 nucleotides are TGTGCCAGCAGTTTAGACAGGGTCTACAATGAGCAGTTCTTC. It specifies CASSLDRVYNEQFF.

About this clonotype: A much larger clonotype is one base distant, so this may be a read error. The chain has TRBV5-6 and TRBJ2-7, with 8 bases lining up with TRBD2. Germline-derived CDR1 and CDR2 are SGHDT and YYEEEE. Trimming took 2 bases from V and 5 from J; bases not matched to a gene: 9. The CDR3 length is 15 residues. CDR3 in amino acids: CASSFTAGANHEQYF. The CDR3 DNA is TGTGCCAGCAGCTTCACAGCGGGAGCAAATCACGAGCAGTACTTC. Based on the CDR3 plus reference TRBV5-6 and TRBJ2-7, the full variable domain is DAGVTQSPTHLIKTRGQQVTLRCSPKSGHDTVSWYQQALGQGPQFIFQYYEEEERQRGNFPDRFSGHQFPNYSSELNVNALLLGDSALYLCASSFTAGANHEQYFGPGTRLTVT.

This clonotype has only a few counts. The chain has TRBV5-1 and TRBJ2-1; D uncertain. Germline V gene sequence: CDR1 SGHRS, CDR2 YFSETQ. The CDR3 consists of 15 residues. Trimming stripped 1 base from V and 3 bases from J, with 11 bases between. This CDR3 is CASSLSTGVYNEQFF. CDR3 in DNA: TGCGCCAGCAGCTTGAGCACCGGCGTCTACAATGAGCAGTTCTTC. The variable domain in full, completed from reference TRBV5-1 and TRBJ2-1, reads KAGVTQTPRYLIKTRGQQVTLSCSPISGHRSVSWYQQTPGQGLQFLFEYFSETQRNKGNFPGRFSGRQFSNSRSEMNVSTLELGDSALYLCASSLSTGVYNEQFFGPGTRLTVL.

This clonotype was seen a handful of times. V usage is TRBV7-9 and J usage is TRBJ1-6; unclear D gene. CDR3 length: 12 amino acids. Looked up from germline, CDR1 is SEHNR and CDR2 is FQNEAQ (reference sequence). Trimming shortened V by 0 bases and J by 12 bases, and 6 bases separated the two germline ends. CDR3 sequence (DNA): TGTGCCAGCAGCTTAGCATCGGGACCCCTCCACTTT. Protein product: CASSLASGPLHF.

This clonotype was recorded at least ten times. The CDR3 DNA reads TGTGCCAGTAAACGTGTGGGGGCCTACGAGCAGTACTTC. Protein sequence: CASKRVGAYEQYF. The chain employs TRBV25-1 and TRBJ2-7, with D perhaps TRBD1 or TRBD2 (5 bases each). The CDR3 runs to 13 residues. Trimming shortened V by 9 bases and J by 2 bases, and 14 bases separated the two germline ends. Germline V CDR1 and CDR2: MGHDK, SYGVNS.

Many counts were recorded for this clonotype. The CDR3 DNA is TGTGCCAGCAGTTACGCCCAGCTGATGCATCAGTATTTT. This sequence encodes CASSYAQLMHQYF. V is TRBV6-2 or TRBV6-3 and J is TRBJ2-3; no reliable D call. Deletions cut 2 bases from V and 12 bases from J, with 15 bases between. CDR3 size: 13 residues. Germline V gene lookup returns CDR1 MNHEY and CDR2 SVGEGT.

The sample holds a few counts of this clonotype. The chain carries TRBV6-2 or TRBV6-3 and TRBJ2-1; D is possibly TRBD1 or TRBD2 (5 bases each). The V end was cut by 5 bases, the J end by 7 bases, with 12 bases between. The CDR3 totals 13 residues. Germline V CDR1 and CDR2: MNHEY, SVGEGT. The chain's CDR3 is CASSRSWGNEQFF. Written as DNA, the CDR3 is TGTGCCAGCAGTCGTTCGTGGGGGAATGAGCAGTTCTTC.

This clonotype showed up just a few times. The rearrangement uses TRBV12-3 or TRBV12-4 and TRBJ2-1, with 7 nucleotides matching TRBD2. V lost 4 bases, J lost 8 bases, and 14 bases stayed unmatched. CDR3 length: 16 residues. The CDR3 sequence: CASSSALAGWDHEQFF. CDR3 sequence (DNA): TGTGCCAGCAGTTCGGCTTTAGCGGGTTGGGACCATGAGCAGTTCTTC.

This clonotype was recorded only once. The chain joins TRBV5-1 to TRBJ2-1; D uncertain. The CDR3 contains 13 residues. Per the germline V gene, CDR1 is SGHRS and CDR2 is YFSETQ. Deletions cut 5 bases from V and 6 bases from J, with 12 bases between. DNA of the CDR3: TGCGCCAGCAGACTCCCAGGAGTCAATGAGCAGTTCTTC. The encoded protein is CASRLPGVNEQFF.

V usage is TRBV6-1 and J usage is TRBJ1-1; TRBD1 aligns across 9 bases. J was trimmed by 4 bases and V by 10 bases; bases with no gene match: 13. There are 15 residues in the CDR3. Germline assignment: CDR1 MNHNS and CDR2 SASEGT. CDR3: CATLTGGIPLTEAFF. The CDR3 DNA sequence: TGTGCCACCCTGACAGGGGGGATACCCCTCACTGAAGCTTTCTTT.